These T cell receptor beta chains were read from a single sample in a study of long-term antiretroviral therapy in people with HIV. Libraries were prepared by immunoSEQ multiplex PCR; TCRdb keeps only in-frame clonotypes and omits some of them. Among tens of thousands of clones listed, about four fifths were seen once. Sequenced material: unsorted PBMCs, taken 1.1 years before starting antiretroviral therapy. These TCRs come from a woman aged 25 to 39 with HIV. Each CDR3 is given without its conserved first and last residue. The order of the fields is CDR3 protein, V gene.

CDR3: ASSLSEYQETQY
V: TRBV7-9

CDR3: ASSLDTGTNQPQH
V: TRBV5-4

CDR3: ASRLTGVEYGYT
V: TRBV9

CDR3: ASSLEGQFNQPQH
V: TRBV27

CDR3: ASSGDRARQPQH
V: TRBV6-1

CDR3: ASSVAFSGGYQETQY
V: TRBV9

CDR3: SVGQSNTGELF
V: TRBV29-1

CDR3: SVEEQLWGQPNFCVSGANVLT
V: TRBV29-1

CDR3: VRSCGQGFWRGYT
V: TRBV7-5

CDR3: ASSLGQLSYEQY
V: TRBV7-8

CDR3: ASSFGSTSGVGETQY
V: TRBV5-1

CDR3: ASSQIAGDPYNEQF
V: TRBV4-2

CDR3: ASSPTTVLYGYT
V: TRBV6-5

CDR3: ASRAGGPHYGYT
V: TRBV6-5

CDR3: ASASWGGRYQPQH
V: TRBV5-8

CDR3: ASSEVGQEAF
V: TRBV2

CDR3: ASRPGTSGIETQY
V: TRBV9

CDR3: ASSLLMTGYTEAF
V: TRBV27

CDR3: ASSASAGGYQETQY
V: TRBV5-1

CDR3: ASSLGQGRTPLH
V: TRBV7-9

CDR3: AWSVPGIQILYGYT
V: TRBV30

CDR3: ASNFGQGYNEQF
V: TRBV4-1

CDR3: AISESVYEQY
V: TRBV10-3

CDR3: ASSLEDRNIQY
V: TRBV7-8

CDR3: ASTPRVGGIQETQY
V: TRBV7-2

CDR3: AWTPGVTDTQY
V: TRBV30

CDR3: ASSLATAYGYT
V: TRBV5-4

CDR3: ASSLGRFYGYT
V: TRBV7-9

CDR3: ASSSDSYTGELF
V: TRBV7-6